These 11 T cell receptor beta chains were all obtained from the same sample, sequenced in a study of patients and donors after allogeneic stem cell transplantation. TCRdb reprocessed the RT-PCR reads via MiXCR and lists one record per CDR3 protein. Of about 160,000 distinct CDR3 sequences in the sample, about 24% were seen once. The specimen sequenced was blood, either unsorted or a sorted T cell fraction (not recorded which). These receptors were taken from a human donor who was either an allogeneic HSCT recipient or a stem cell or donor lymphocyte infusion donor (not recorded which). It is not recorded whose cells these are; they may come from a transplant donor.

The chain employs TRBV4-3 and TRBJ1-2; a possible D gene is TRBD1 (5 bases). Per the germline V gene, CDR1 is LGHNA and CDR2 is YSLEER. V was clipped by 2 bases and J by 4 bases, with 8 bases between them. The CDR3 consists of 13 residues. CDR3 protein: CASSQRQLYGYTF. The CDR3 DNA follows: TGCGCCAGCAGCCAACGACAGCTCTATGGCTACACCTTC.

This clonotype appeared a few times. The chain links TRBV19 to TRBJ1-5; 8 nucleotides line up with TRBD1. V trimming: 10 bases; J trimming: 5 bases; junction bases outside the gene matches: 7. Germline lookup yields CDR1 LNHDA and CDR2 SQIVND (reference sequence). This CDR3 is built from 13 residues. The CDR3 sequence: CATVDREDQPQHF. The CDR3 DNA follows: TGTGCCACGGTGGACAGGGAAGATCAGCCCCAGCATTTT.

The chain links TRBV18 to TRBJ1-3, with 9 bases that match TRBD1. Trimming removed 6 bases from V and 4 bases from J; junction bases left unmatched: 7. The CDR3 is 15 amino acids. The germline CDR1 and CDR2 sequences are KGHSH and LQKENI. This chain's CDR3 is CASSPGQGSGNTIYF. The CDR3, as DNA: TGTGCCAGCTCTCCGGGACAGGGATCCGGAAACACCATATATTTT. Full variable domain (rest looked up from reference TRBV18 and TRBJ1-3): NAGVMQNPRHLVRRRGQEARLRCSPMKGHSHVYWYRQLPEEGLKFMVYLQKENIIDESGMPKERFSAEFPKEGPSILRIQQVVRGDSAAYFCASSPGQGSGNTIYFGEGSWLTVV.

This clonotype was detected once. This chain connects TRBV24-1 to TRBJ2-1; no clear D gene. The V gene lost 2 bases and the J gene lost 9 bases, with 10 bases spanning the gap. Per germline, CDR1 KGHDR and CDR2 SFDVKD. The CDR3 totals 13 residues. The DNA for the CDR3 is TGTGCCACCAGTGATTCAGCTTACGGTGAGCAGTTCTTC. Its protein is CATSDSAYGEQFF.

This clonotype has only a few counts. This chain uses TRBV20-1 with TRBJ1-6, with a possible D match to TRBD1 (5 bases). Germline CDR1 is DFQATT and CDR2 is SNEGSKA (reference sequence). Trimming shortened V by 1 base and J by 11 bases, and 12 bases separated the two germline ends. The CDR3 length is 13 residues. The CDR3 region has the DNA TGCAGTGCTAGAGGCAGGGAGGTGCCACCCCTCCACTTT. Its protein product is CSARGREVPPLHF.

CDR3 sequence reads: CASSLGGQTSTDTQYF. Written as DNA, the CDR3 is TGTGCCAGCAGCTTAGGGGGACAAACTAGCACAGATACGCAGTATTTT. The V gene is TRBV7-8, the J gene TRBJ2-3; D is perhaps TRBD1 (6 bases). V was clipped by 1 base and J by 0 bases, with 11 bases between them. The CDR3 has 16 residues. The germline V gene encodes CDR1 SGHVS and CDR2 FQNEAQ.

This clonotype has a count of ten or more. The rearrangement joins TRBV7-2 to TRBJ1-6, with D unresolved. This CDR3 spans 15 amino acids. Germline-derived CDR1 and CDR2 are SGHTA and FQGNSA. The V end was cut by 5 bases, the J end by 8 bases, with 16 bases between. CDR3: CASSVGLKVYSPLHF. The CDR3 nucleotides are TGTGCCAGCAGCGTCGGACTGAAGGTGTATTCACCCCTCCACTTT.

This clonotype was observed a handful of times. Written as DNA, the CDR3 is TGTGCCAGCAGCTTAGCAGGGGTCAGCCTCAACACTGAAGCTTTCTTT. Its translation: CASSLAGVSLNTEAFF. The chain has TRBV7-2 and TRBJ1-1, with D perhaps TRBD1 (5 bases). This CDR3 is 16 amino acids long. The V gene lost 0 bases and the J gene lost 2 bases, with 13 bases spanning the gap. Germline loops: CDR1 SGHTA, CDR2 FQGNSA.

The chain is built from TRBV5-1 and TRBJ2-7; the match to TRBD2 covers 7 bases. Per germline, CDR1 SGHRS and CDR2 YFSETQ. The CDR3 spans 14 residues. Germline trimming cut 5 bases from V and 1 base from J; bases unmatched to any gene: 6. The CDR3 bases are TGCGCCAGCAGACGATTAGCGGGTTCCTACGAGCAGTACTTC. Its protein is CASRRLAGSYEQYF.

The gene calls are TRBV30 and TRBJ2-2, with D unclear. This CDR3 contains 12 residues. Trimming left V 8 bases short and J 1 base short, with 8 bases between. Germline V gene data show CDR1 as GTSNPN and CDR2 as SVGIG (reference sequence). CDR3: CAKGWNTGELFF. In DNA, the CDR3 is TGTGCCAAAGGATGGAACACCGGGGAGCTGTTTTTT.

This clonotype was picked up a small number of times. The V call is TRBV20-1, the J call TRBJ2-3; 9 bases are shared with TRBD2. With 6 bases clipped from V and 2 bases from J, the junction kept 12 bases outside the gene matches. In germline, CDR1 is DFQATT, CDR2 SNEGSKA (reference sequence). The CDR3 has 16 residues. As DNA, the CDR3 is TGCAGTGCCCCAGTTGTAGCGGGGGCCCTCACAGATACGCAGTATTTT. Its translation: CSAPVVAGALTDTQYF.